This T cell receptor beta chain was observed in a study of T cell responses to AZD1222 COVID-19 vaccine. About this clone: Its specificity is not known.

V was cut by 6 bases and J by 6 bases, with 12 bases left in between. Germline CDR1 reads SGHAT; CDR2 reads FQNNGV. There are 13 residues in the CDR3. The assay was immunoSEQ multiplex PCR, and TCRdb's table has in-frame clones only and misses some. Here the sample spans fewer than 250,000 clones, 92% being singletons. Study-level findings and limits: Vaccine-related CD4 TCRs covered spike, predominating at 160-218 and 743-854. Unmutated variant regions are reportedly the target of nearly half of TCRs that are spike-specific.

The rearrangement links TRBV11-2 to TRBJ2-1, with D perhaps TRBD1 (6 bases). The clonotype originates from an adult in good health. This material consisted of peripheral blood, taken on day 0 of AZD1222 vaccination. CDR3 sequence reads: CASSRDRSNEQFF. The CDR3 region has the DNA TGTGCCAGCAGTCGAGACAGGTCCAATGAGCAGTTCTTC.